The 17 T cell receptor beta chains reported below all come from one sample, sequenced in a study of metastatic and nonmetastatic thyroid tumors. Not a single patient had been given any form of treatment at any point before undergoing thyroid surgery. TCRdb reanalyzed the PCR reads via MiXCR. The sample yields just over 14,000 clones, roughly 3.5% seen once. Sequencing was performed on tumor tissue. All receptors come from a female donor with papillary thyroid cancer or a benign thyroid nodule (not recorded which). Some clones in this sample may be carry-over from other donors' samples.

This clone was seen a handful of times. The chain combines TRBV6-1 with TRBJ2-7; unclear D gene. V dropped 2 bases and J dropped 5 bases, with 10 bases sitting between them. CDR3 length: 13 amino acids. CDR1 is MNHNS, CDR2 SASEGT, per germline. CDR3 residues: CASSELRTDEQYF. CDR3 bases: TGTGCCAGCAGTGAACTCCGGACGGACGAGCAGTACTTC.

This clone has just one count. The chain uses TRBV29-1 and TRBJ2-5; 8 positions agree with TRBD1. This CDR3 contains 12 residues. V was clipped by 5 bases and J by 4 bases; unmatched bases: 3. Germline V gene lookup returns CDR1 SQVTM and CDR2 ANQGSEA. DNA of the CDR3: TGCAGCGTTCAGGGGGCCAGAGAGACCCAGTACTTC. It specifies CSVQGARETQYF.

In nucleotides, the CDR3 is TGTGCCAGCAATGTTCGGGGAGGCCGGGAGACCCAGTACTTC. Its translation: CASNVRGGRETQYF. The rearrangement links TRBV6-2 or TRBV6-3 to TRBJ2-5; tentatively, D is TRBD2 (6 bases). CDR1 and CDR2 (germline): MNHEY, SVGEGT. This CDR3 has 14 residues. Trimming took off 7 bases at V and 5 bases at J, with 17 bases between the two ends.

The V call is TRBV6-1, the J call TRBJ2-1; D remains unclear. V was clipped by 5 bases and J by 0 bases, with 20 bases between them. This CDR3 is 18 amino acids long. Germline CDR1 and CDR2: MNHNS and SASEGT. The CDR3 region is CASSPAPVQIRSYNEQFF. The CDR3 nucleotides read TGTGCCAGCAGTCCAGCCCCAGTACAGATTCGCTCCTACAATGAGCAGTTCTTC.

This clone was seen a few times. The chain employs TRBV6-2 or TRBV6-3 and TRBJ2-3, with 7 bases aligning to TRBD1. The CDR3 covers 15 residues. J gave up 4 bases and V 4 bases, and 8 bases lay outside the gene matches. Germline V lookup: CDR1 MNHEY, CDR2 SVGEGT. CDR3 amino acids: CASSSKQGKADTQYF. The CDR3 DNA is TGTGCCAGCAGTTCTAAACAGGGGAAGGCAGATACGCAGTATTTT.

There are a few counts of this clone. The chain links TRBV6-4 to TRBJ2-7; TRBD2 agrees at 9 bases. This CDR3 spans 15 amino acids. The germline V gene encodes CDR1 MRHNA and CDR2 SNTAGT. The ends lost 3 bases at V and 2 bases at J; junction bases unmatched: 5. CDR3: CASSDEAGGAYEQYF. The DNA of the CDR3 is TGTGCCAGCAGTGATGAAGCGGGAGGAGCCTACGAGCAGTACTTC.

The V and J genes are TRBV28 and TRBJ1-2; D unresolved. The CDR3 is 13 residues long. Germline V gene sequence: CDR1 MDHEN, CDR2 SYDVKM. The V and J ends lost 7 bases and 8 bases respectively, with 17 bases between them. CDR3 coding DNA: TGTGCCAGCACCTTGGACCTCTTGAGGGGCTACACCTTC. Amino acid sequence: CASTLDLLRGYTF.

This clone has just a few counts. This chain links TRBV6-1 with TRBJ2-6; D is perhaps TRBD1 (6 bases). Trimming took off 6 bases at V and 0 bases at J, with 18 bases between the two ends. The germline gives CDR1 MNHNS, CDR2 SASEGT. The CDR3 contains 18 residues. CDR3 DNA: TGTGCCAGCAGCGTGGCGGACAGCGACTTCTCTGGGGCCAACGTCCTGACTTTC. Its protein product is CASSVADSDFSGANVLTF.

This clone was recorded a few times. The J gene is TRBJ2-2, the V gene TRBV28; D unclear. Germline values: CDR1 MDHEN, CDR2 SYDVKM. The CDR3 extends over 16 amino acids. The V and J ends lost 5 bases and 5 bases respectively, with 18 bases between them. The CDR3 bases are TGTGCCAGCAGTCTTCCCACGGACGGACGAACCGGGGAGCTGTTTTTT. It codes for CASSLPTDGRTGELFF. Full variable domain (rest looked up from reference TRBV28 and TRBJ2-2): DVKVTQSSRYLVKRTGEKVFLECVQDMDHENMFWYRQDPGLGLRLIYFSYDVKMKEKGDIPEGYSVSREKKERFSLILESASTNQTSMYLCASSLPTDGRTGELFFGEGSRLTVL.

The chain couples TRBV5-1 to TRBJ1-4; no firm D call. The CDR3 covers 14 residues. From germline, CDR1 is SGHRS and CDR2 YFSETQ. The V gene lost 0 bases and the J gene lost 4 bases, with 7 bases spanning the gap. The CDR3 sequence: CASSLGQDNEKLFF. In DNA form, the CDR3 reads TGCGCCAGCAGCTTGGGGCAGGATAATGAAAAACTGTTTTTT.

This clone has just a few counts. The rearrangement uses TRBV7-9 and TRBJ2-1; 7 bases are a match to TRBD2. Germline V gene lookup returns CDR1 SEHNR and CDR2 FQNEAQ (reference sequence). Trimming took 2 bases from V and 10 from J; bases not matched to a gene: 5. This CDR3 has 13 residues. Here the CDR3 reads CASSLWEGGEQFF. For the CDR3, the DNA is TGTGCCAGCAGCTTATGGGAGGGCGGGGAGCAGTTCTTC.

In this sample, this clone turned up a few times. The chain carries TRBV6-2 or TRBV6-3 and TRBJ1-2; D is perhaps TRBD1 (5 bases). V shed 6 bases and J shed 5 bases, with 7 bases lying between them. This CDR3 contains 11 residues. Germline V gives CDR1 MNHEY, CDR2 SVGEGT. CDR3 bases: TGTGCCAGCAGGAGGGGATATGGCTACACCTTC. Its translation is CASRRGYGYTF.

This clone was observed a handful of times. V gene TRBV6-1 combines with J gene TRBJ1-2; D ambiguous. Germline V gene data show CDR1 as MNHNS and CDR2 as SASEGT. This CDR3 region has 14 residues. Trimming removed 7 bases at V and 4 bases at J, with 16 bases between. The chain's CDR3 is CASTIKAGSYGYTF. The CDR3, as DNA: TGTGCCAGCACTATTAAGGCCGGATCCTATGGCTACACCTTC.

V and J are TRBV2 and TRBJ1-1; D uncertain. CDR1 is SNHLY and CDR2 is FYNNEI in the germline V gene. This CDR3 is 13 amino acids long. V was shortened by 5 bases and J by 5 bases, with 12 bases between the two germline ends. CDR3 residues: CASSTGMGTEAFF. CDR3 DNA sequence: TGTGCCAGCAGTACGGGAATGGGGACTGAAGCTTTCTTT. The whole variable domain, filled in from reference TRBV2 and TRBJ1-1, reads EPEVTQTPSHQVTQMGQEVILRCVPISNHLYFYWYRQILGQKVEFLVSFYNNEISEKSEIFDDQFSVERPDGSNFTLKIRSTKLEDSAMYFCASSTGMGTEAFFGQGTRLTVV.

By proportion, this clone is medium-sized (0.01 to 0.1%). This sample also contains other DNA sequences that code for the same CDR3. J is TRBJ2-3 and V is TRBV10-3; no definite D call. The CDR3 runs 14 residues. Between the trimmed V and J ends, which lost 10 bases and 0 bases, there was a span of 14 bases. Looked up from germline, CDR1 is ENHRY and CDR2 is SYGVKD. CDR3 DNA: TGTGCCACCCGAGTGGCTACTAGCACAGATACGCAGTATTTT. Protein product: CATRVATSTDTQYF.

The V call is TRBV7-3, the J call TRBJ2-1; 8 bases align to TRBD1. Germline V gene sequence: CDR1 SGHTA, CDR2 FQGTGA. V was clipped by 5 bases and J by 5 bases; unmatched bases: 11. The CDR3 loop spans 16 amino acids. This CDR3 is CASSLKGQALHNEQFF. CDR3 nucleotides: TGTGCCAGCAGCCTGAAGGGACAGGCCCTCCACAATGAGCAGTTCTTC.

In this sample, this clone turned up a few times. V usage is TRBV28 and J usage is TRBJ2-5, with D possibly being TRBD2 (7 bases). V lost 2 bases and J 5 bases, leaving 15 bases between the germline ends. The CDR3 extends over 15 amino acids. Per the germline V gene, CDR1 is MDHEN and CDR2 is SYDVKM. CDR3 in amino acids: CASSLGGGARETQYF. In nucleotides, the CDR3 is TGTGCCAGCAGTTTAGGAGGGGGGGCGCGGGAGACCCAGTACTTC.